This passage covers 20 T cell receptor beta chains from one sample sequenced in a study of blood T cell repertoires in COVID-19 (dated by TCRdb to the early 2020s). To prepare the library, the immunoSEQ multiplex PCR assay was applied. TCRdb took over this immuneACCESS table, retaining in-frame rearrangements with V and J assigned. Such tables are incomplete; in checked studies, under half of the missing clones stem from an unresolved V gene, and the remainder is unexplained. In this sample the table shows 400,000 or so clones, 80% to 90% of which occur a single time. Around 1.1% of the sample is taken by the ten largest. The specimen sequenced was PBMCs or T cells enriched from blood (not recorded which). These receptors were taken from a man younger than 45 who had recovered from COVID-19.

The chain uses TRBV5-1 and TRBJ2-2; 8 bases align to TRBD1. Germline V gene data show CDR1 as SGHRS and CDR2 as YFSETQ. The CDR3 runs 17 residues. The V and J ends lost 2 bases and 3 bases, in that order; junction bases with no gene match: 9. The DNA of the CDR3 is TGCGCCAGCAGCTTCTCCGGGACAGGATTATACACCGGGGAGCTGTTTTTT. Translating it yields CASSFSGTGLYTGELFF.

This sequence joins TRBV10-2 and TRBJ2-1; tentative D call: TRBD2 (5 bases). Between the trimmed V and J ends, which lost 3 bases and 5 bases, there was a span of 17 bases. Germline V gives CDR1 WSHSY, CDR2 SAAADI. The CDR3 consists of 16 residues. The CDR3 DNA reads as TGCGCCAGCAGTGATCCTGGGATAGCGAGAAACAATGAGCAGTTCTTC. The encoded protein is CASSDPGIARNNEQFF.

The sample holds one count of this clone. In nucleotides, the CDR3 is TGTGCCAGTAGTATACGCGGGAGTGGGTCCTACAATGAGCAGTTCTTC. Translating gives CASSIRGSGSYNEQFF. V gene TRBV19 combines with J gene TRBJ2-1; 7 bases align to TRBD2. The length of the CDR3 is 16 residues. With V trimmed by 2 bases and J by 1 base, 5 bases remained unmatched. Per germline, CDR1 LNHDA and CDR2 SQIVND (reference sequence).

This clone occurred a few times. The chain uses TRBV19 and TRBJ1-2; 9 bases map to TRBD1. CDR1 is LNHDA and CDR2 is SQIVND in the germline V gene (reference sequence). J was trimmed by 4 bases and V by 5 bases; bases with no gene match: 8. The CDR3 covers 15 residues. The CDR3: CASSGPGQGVYGYTF. In DNA, the CDR3 is TGTGCCAGTAGTGGGCCGGGACAGGGCGTCTATGGCTACACCTTC.

This clone has only one observation. The V call is TRBV28, the J call TRBJ1-6, with TRBD1 matching over 9 bases. The J segment lost 5 bases and the V segment lost 5 bases, leaving 7 bases of the junction unmatched. This CDR3 has 16 amino acids. Looked up from germline, CDR1 is MDHEN and CDR2 is SYDVKM. The CDR3 DNA is TGTGCCAGCAGTCCAGCAACAGGGGGCGATAATTCACCCCTCCACTTT. As protein: CASSPATGGDNSPLHF. Using reference TRBV28 and TRBJ1-6 for the parts outside the CDR3, the full variable domain is DVKVTQSSRYLVKRTGEKVFLECVQDMDHENMFWYRQDPGLGLRLIYFSYDVKMKEKGDIPEGYSVSREKKERFSLILESASTNQTSMYLCASSPATGGDNSPLHFGNGTRLTVT.

The chain couples TRBV5-6 to TRBJ2-7; D is ambiguous. The CDR3 sequence is 12 residues long. Germline CDR1 reads SGHDT; CDR2 reads YYEEEE. Trimming took off 2 bases at V and 6 bases at J, with 9 bases between the two ends. CDR3 loop: CASSFFLREQYF. The CDR3 DNA sequence: TGTGCCAGCAGCTTCTTCCTCCGCGAGCAGTACTTC.

The V and J genes are TRBV6-5 and TRBJ2-1; 9 bases align to TRBD2. The CDR3 sequence is 16 residues long. Trimming removed 4 bases from V and 7 bases from J; junction bases left unmatched: 11. CDR1 is MNHEY and CDR2 is SVGAGI in the germline V gene. The CDR3 protein is CASSFSSGRRLNEQFF. The CDR3, as DNA: TGTGCCAGCAGTTTCTCGAGCGGGAGGCGCCTAAATGAGCAGTTCTTC.

V usage is TRBV15 and J usage is TRBJ1-5; a weak D match, TRBD1 (6 bases). The CDR3 loop spans 15 amino acids. The V gene's germline CDR1 is LNHNV and CDR2 YYDKDF (reference sequence). Trimming removed 5 bases at V and 2 bases at J, with 13 bases between. The CDR3 DNA sequence: TGTGCCACCAGCGGACACAGGGCCCGCAATCAGCCCCAGCATTTT. The encoded protein is CATSGHRARNQPQHF.

The V and J genes are TRBV5-6 and TRBJ1-6; 9 bases fit TRBD1. V shed 6 bases, J shed 10 bases, and the junction held 8 bases outside the gene matches. Looked up from germline, CDR1 is SGHDT and CDR2 is YYEEEE. The CDR3 is 14 amino acids. CDR3 DNA sequence: TGTGCCAGCAACCTGGGACAGGGTACATCACCCCTCCACTTT. Encoded protein: CASNLGQGTSPLHF.

The chain employs TRBV18 and TRBJ2-3, with D maybe TRBD2 (5 bases). The germline CDR1 and CDR2 sequences are KGHSH and LQKENI. The CDR3 loop spans 14 amino acids. Trimming cost V 4 bases and J 6 bases, with 14 bases left between them. The CDR3 here is CASSQNRRRDTQYF. The CDR3 DNA follows: TGTGCCAGCTCACAGAACCGGAGGAGGGATACGCAGTATTTT. Drawing the rest from reference TRBV18 and TRBJ2-3, the complete variable domain is NAGVMQNPRHLVRRRGQEARLRCSPMKGHSHVYWYRQLPEEGLKFMVYLQKENIIDESGMPKERFSAEFPKEGPSILRIQQVVRGDSAAYFCASSQNRRRDTQYFGPGTRLTVL.

The chain is built from TRBV30 and TRBJ1-5; no firm D call. Trimming left V 1 base short and J 0 bases short, with 13 bases between. Germline V gene sequence: CDR1 GTSNPN, CDR2 SVGIG (reference sequence). The CDR3 contains 16 residues. The CDR3 region is CAWSADGAFSNQPQHF. Here the CDR3 DNA reads TGTGCCTGGAGTGCCGACGGAGCGTTTAGCAATCAGCCCCAGCATTTT.

The CDR3 reads CASSPSGAEASYEQYF. The CDR3 nucleotides read TGTGCCAGCAGCCCCAGCGGAGCGGAAGCCTCCTACGAGCAGTACTTC. The genes are TRBV28 and TRBJ2-7, with D possibly being TRBD2 (5 bases). The ends were cut back, 6 bases at V and 0 bases at J, with 18 bases in the middle. Germline CDR1 reads MDHEN; CDR2 reads SYDVKM. The CDR3 totals 16 residues.

The chain employs TRBV6-5 and TRBJ1-3, with 7 bases matching TRBD1. The trim removed 5 bases at V and 2 bases at J, leaving 6 bases unmatched. From germline, CDR1 is MNHEY and CDR2 SVGAGI. The CDR3 length is 15 residues. In nucleotides, the CDR3 is TGTGCCAGCAGTCGGGACAGCTTCGCTGGAAACACCATATATTTT. As protein: CASSRDSFAGNTIYF.

The CDR3 region has the DNA TGTGCCAGCAGTGTACGTTCAATAGCGGGAGGGCATGAGCAGTTCTTC. Translated: CASSVRSIAGGHEQFF. The V call is TRBV7-2, the J call TRBJ2-1, with 11 positions matching TRBD2. The CDR3 covers 16 residues. Germline V gene lookup returns CDR1 SGHTA and CDR2 FQGNSA. The V gene end was trimmed by 6 bases and the J gene end by 8 bases; junction bases not matched to a gene: 12.

This chain joins TRBV18 and TRBJ1-5; 9 bases are a match to TRBD1. Germline values: CDR1 KGHSH, CDR2 LQKENI. V shed 6 bases, J shed 4 bases, and the junction held 7 bases outside the gene matches. The length of the CDR3 is 15 residues. The CDR3 region has the DNA TGTGCCAGCTCCCGCACAGGGGGCGGAAATCAGCCCCAGCATTTT. The encoded protein is CASSRTGGGNQPQHF.

The rearrangement joins TRBV6-5 to TRBJ2-7, with D possibly TRBD2 on 5 matching bases. From germline, CDR1 is MNHEY and CDR2 SVGAGI. V shed 0 bases and J shed 0 bases, with 12 bases lying between them. The CDR3 sequence is 16 residues long. The CDR3 reads CASSYSYGVNSYEQYF. CDR3 nucleotide sequence: TGTGCCAGCAGTTACTCGTACGGGGTTAACTCCTACGAGCAGTACTTC.

The chain has TRBV10-3 and TRBJ2-1, with D perhaps matching TRBD2 (5 bases). CDR1 is ENHRY and CDR2 is SYGVKD in the germline V gene. The V gene lost 6 bases and the J gene lost 3 bases, with 9 bases spanning the gap. This CDR3 has 13 amino acids. The CDR3 protein is CAIRSGVYNEQFF. Written as DNA, the CDR3 is TGTGCCATCAGAAGCGGAGTCTACAATGAGCAGTTCTTC.

The table lists this clone with many counts. V and J are TRBV11-2 and TRBJ2-1, with D possibly TRBD1 on 6 matching bases. The CDR3 contains 14 residues. Trimming shortened V by 5 bases and J by 4 bases, and 12 bases separated the two germline ends. Germline CDR1 and CDR2: SGHAT and FQNNGV. CDR3 sequence (DNA): TGTGCCAGCAGCGAGGACAGTTATTACAATGAGCAGTTCTTC. It encodes CASSEDSYYNEQFF. Complete variable domain (other parts from reference TRBV11-2 and TRBJ2-1): EAGVAQSPRYKIIEKRQSVAFWCNPISGHATLYWYQQILGQGPKLLIQFQNNGVVDDSQLPKDRFSAERLKGVDSTLKIQPAKLEDSAVYLCASSEDSYYNEQFFGPGTRLTVL.

This chain links TRBV7-8 with TRBJ2-5; tentatively, D is TRBD2 (5 bases). The CDR3 is 15 residues long. Germline-derived CDR1 and CDR2 are SGHVS and FQNEAQ. V was trimmed by 1 base and J by 0 bases, leaving 9 bases between them. For the CDR3, the DNA is TGTGCCAGCAGCTTAGGACCTAGCAACCAAGAGACCCAGTACTTC. Translating gives CASSLGPSNQETQYF.

The V call is TRBV5-1, the J call TRBJ2-1; 8 bases align to TRBD2. Trimming removed 6 bases from V and 3 bases from J; junction bases left unmatched: 8. The CDR3 runs 15 residues. Germline assignment: CDR1 SGHRS and CDR2 YFSETQ. CDR3 DNA: TGCGCCAGCAAACGTAGCGGGATTGGCTACAATGAGCAGTTCTTC. Protein sequence: CASKRSGIGYNEQFF.